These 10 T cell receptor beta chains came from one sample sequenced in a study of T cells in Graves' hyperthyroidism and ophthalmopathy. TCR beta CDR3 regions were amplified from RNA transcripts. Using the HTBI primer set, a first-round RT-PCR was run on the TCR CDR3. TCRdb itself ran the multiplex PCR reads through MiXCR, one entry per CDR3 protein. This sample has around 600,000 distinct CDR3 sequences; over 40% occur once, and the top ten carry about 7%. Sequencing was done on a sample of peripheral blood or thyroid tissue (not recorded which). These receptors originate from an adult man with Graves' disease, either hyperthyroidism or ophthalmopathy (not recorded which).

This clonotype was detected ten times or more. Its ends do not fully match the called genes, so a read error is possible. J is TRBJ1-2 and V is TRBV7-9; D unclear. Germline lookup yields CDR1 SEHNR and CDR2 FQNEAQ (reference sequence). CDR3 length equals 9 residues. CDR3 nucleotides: TGTGCCAGCAGCCCCACTCTCGACTTC. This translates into CASSPTLDF.

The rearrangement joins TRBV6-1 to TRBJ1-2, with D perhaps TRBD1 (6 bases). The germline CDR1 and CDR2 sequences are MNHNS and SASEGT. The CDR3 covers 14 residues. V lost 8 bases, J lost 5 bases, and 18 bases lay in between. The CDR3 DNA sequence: TGTGCCAGCCGGGGCCGGACAGAGACGTATGGCTACACCTTC. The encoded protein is CASRGRTETYGYTF.

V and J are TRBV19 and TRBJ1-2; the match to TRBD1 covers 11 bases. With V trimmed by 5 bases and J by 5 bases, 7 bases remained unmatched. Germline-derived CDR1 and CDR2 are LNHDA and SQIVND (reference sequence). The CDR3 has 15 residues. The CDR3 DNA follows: TGTGCCAGTAGTTTCCCCGGGACAGGGGGTTATGGCTACACCTTC. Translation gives CASSFPGTGGYGYTF.

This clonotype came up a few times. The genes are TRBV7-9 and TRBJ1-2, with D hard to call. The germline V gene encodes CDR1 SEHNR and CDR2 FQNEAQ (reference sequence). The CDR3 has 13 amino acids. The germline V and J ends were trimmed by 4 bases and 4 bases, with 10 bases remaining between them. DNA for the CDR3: TGTGCCAGCAGCTCCGGGAAACCCTATGGCTACACCTTC. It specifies CASSSGKPYGYTF.

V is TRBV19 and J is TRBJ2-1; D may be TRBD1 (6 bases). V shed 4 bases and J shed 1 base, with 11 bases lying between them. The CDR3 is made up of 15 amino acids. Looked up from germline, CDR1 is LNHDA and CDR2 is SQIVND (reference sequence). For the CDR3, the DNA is TGTGCCAGTAGTAAGGCCCAGGGGTCCTACAATGAGCAGTTCTTC. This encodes CASSKAQGSYNEQFF.

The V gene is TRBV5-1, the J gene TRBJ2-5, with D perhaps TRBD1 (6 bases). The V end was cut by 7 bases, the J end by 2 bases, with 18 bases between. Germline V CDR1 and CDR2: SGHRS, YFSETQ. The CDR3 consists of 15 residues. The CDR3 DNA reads TGCGCCAGCGGGTCCAGGGGTTGGCCACAAGAGACCCAGTACTTC. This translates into CASGSRGWPQETQYF. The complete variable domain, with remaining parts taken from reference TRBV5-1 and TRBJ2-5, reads KAGVTQTPRYLIKTRGQQVTLSCSPISGHRSVSWYQQTPGQGLQFLFEYFSETQRNKGNFPGRFSGRQFSNSRSEMNVSTLELGDSALYLCASGSRGWPQETQYFGPGTRLLVL.

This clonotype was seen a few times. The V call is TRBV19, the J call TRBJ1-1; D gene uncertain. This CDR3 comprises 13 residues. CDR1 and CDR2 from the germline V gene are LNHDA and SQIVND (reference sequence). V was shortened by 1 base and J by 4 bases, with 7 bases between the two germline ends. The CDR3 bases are TGTGCCAGTAGTATAGTTGGGAGCACTGAAGCTTTCTTT. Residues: CASSIVGSTEAFF.

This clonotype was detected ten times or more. In DNA, the CDR3 is TGTGCCAGCAGTGAAGCGACAGGGGGCTACGAGCAGTACTTC. It codes for CASSEATGGYEQYF. The chain joins TRBV2 to TRBJ2-7, with 9 bases lining up with TRBD1. With V trimmed by 0 bases and J by 3 bases, 0 bases remained unmatched. CDR3 length equals 14 residues. Germline CDR1 and CDR2: SNHLY and FYNNEI.

CDR3 in amino acids: CASSYLGQDSNQPQHF. CDR3 coding DNA: TGTGCCAGCAGTTACCTGGGACAGGATAGCAATCAGCCCCAGCATTTT. V is TRBV19 and J is TRBJ1-5; 8 bases match TRBD1. Germline CDR1 LNHDA, CDR2 SQIVND (reference sequence). Losses at the gene ends were 9 bases for V and 0 bases for J; bases not matched to a gene: 10. CDR3 length: 16 residues.

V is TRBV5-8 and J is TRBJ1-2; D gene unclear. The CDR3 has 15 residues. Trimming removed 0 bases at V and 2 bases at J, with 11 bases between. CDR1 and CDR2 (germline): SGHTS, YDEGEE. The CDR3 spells CASSLDLFGNYGYTF. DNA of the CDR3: TGTGCCAGCAGCTTGGATCTGTTTGGGAACTATGGCTACACCTTC.